Detailed here is one TCR beta chain. Antigen: not known. The study sampled blood at baseline, cycle 4 day 1, and cycle 7 day 1. This record belongs to a study of OX40 agonist ivuxolimab in advanced cancers. Whole-study results and caveats: Low normalized T-cell clonal expansion was additionally recorded for some nonresponders. Some of the lowest clonal expansion was seen in partial responders at 0.1-3.0 mg/kg. At 0.1 to 3.0 mg/kg and by week 6, clonal expansion occurred in CD4+ and CD8+ blood T cells.

Here immunoSEQ multiplex PCR was the method, and the copy in TCRdb shows in-frame clones only, minus some. The sample carries around 95,000 clones, around 91% recorded once. The sequence derives from an adult with an advanced solid tumor such as melanoma, head and neck, liver or kidney cancer. Material: CD4+ or CD8+ T cells sorted from blood, obtained in a trial of the OX40 agonist ivuxolimab.

The chain's CDR3 is CASSRGQGVNQPQHF. The DNA of the CDR3 is TGTGCCAGCAGCCGAGGACAGGGAGTGAATCAGCCCCAGCATTTT. This chain links TRBV6-1 with TRBJ1-5; 8 bases align to TRBD1. CDR1 is MNHNS and CDR2 is SASEGT in the germline V gene. Trimming removed 6 bases from V and 4 bases from J; junction bases left unmatched: 8. The CDR3 is 15 residues long.